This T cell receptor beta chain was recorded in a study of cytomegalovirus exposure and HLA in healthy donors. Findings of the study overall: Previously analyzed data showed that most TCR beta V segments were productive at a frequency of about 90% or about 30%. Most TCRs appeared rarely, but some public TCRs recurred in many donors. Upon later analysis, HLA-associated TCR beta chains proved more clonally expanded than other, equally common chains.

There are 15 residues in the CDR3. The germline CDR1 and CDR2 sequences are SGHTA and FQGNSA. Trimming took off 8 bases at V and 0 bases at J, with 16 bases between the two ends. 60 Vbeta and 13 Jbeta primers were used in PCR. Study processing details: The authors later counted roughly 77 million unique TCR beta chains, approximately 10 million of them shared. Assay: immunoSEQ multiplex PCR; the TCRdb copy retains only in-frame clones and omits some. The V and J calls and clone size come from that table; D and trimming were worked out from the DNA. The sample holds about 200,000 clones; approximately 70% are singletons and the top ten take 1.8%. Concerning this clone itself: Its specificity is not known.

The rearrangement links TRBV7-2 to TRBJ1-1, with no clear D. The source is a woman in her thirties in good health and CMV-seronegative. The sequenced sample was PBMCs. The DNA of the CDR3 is TGTGCCAGCGACTCCGGCGGCTATTTGAACACTGAAGCTTTCTTT. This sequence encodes CASDSGGYLNTEAFF.